This T cell receptor (beta chain) was found in a study of cytomegalovirus exposure and HLA in healthy donors (dated by TCRdb to 2015 to 2018). For context, the study as a whole: An earlier analysis of approximately 640 of the donors reported roughly 300 Gb of sequence data and 120 million or so unique TCR beta sequences from roughly 200 million T cells. An early release that covered roughly 600 HLA-typed donors contained around 300 gigabases of sequencing data and some 87 million unique TCR sequences. Among the roughly 400 genotyped donors, about 83% belonged to the genetic ancestry cluster associated with self-reported Caucasian donors. The aim of the study was to test whether cataloging public T cell receptors could identify signatures of past pathogen exposure. Using immunosequencing, the study profiled T cell repertoires from some 670 subjects and related those repertoires to cytomegalovirus serostatus. Along with the approximately 600-subject first cohort, a separate validation cohort of 120 different subjects was used. To predict cytomegalovirus infection status, the study brought together high-throughput TCR immunosequencing, statistical association of individual TCRs with disease status, and machine learning. In a later analysis, previously published TCR beta repertoires from 500 to 750 donors were re-analyzed and high-resolution HLA genotyping was added so that TCR occurrence patterns could be studied. Rather than using new phenotypic data, the later analysis identified candidate immune exposures from TCR beta sequences and from how often those sequences occurred across donors. An earlier analysis of around 540 of the donors applied high-throughput TCR beta sequencing to assess whether each TCR beta V gene segment acted as functional or pseudogenic. Donor age, sex, ethnicity and CMV serostatus were collected together with the repertoire data. A later genetic analysis took genome-wide SNP genotypes for about 55% of the 666 donors and used that subset as a discovery cohort. All discovery cohort repertoires had been generated using a single sequencing platform. Both class I and class II loci were covered by HLA typing, at four-digit resolution. The number of donors typed differed by locus, with about 629-640 for A, B, C, DRB1 and DQB1, over 500 for DQA1, 600 to 610 for DPA1, and some 440 for DPB1. Roughly 5 DR-DQ haplotypes were treated as single units for association and clustering because of strong linkage in the cohort. Among approximately 370 genotyped donors of the cohort, an average of roughly 230,000 unique TCR beta nucleotide sequences was sequenced per donor, of which about 18% were non-productive. Study-wide conclusions, independent of this receptor: Because HLA typing was missing for some donors at each locus, association tests included only the typed subset. Immune exposure information for the cohort was limited to CMV serostatus. A group of highly shared sequence variants was considered likely to be a technical artifact of the sequencing pipeline. Strong co-occurrence of HLA alleles, especially DR and DQ, made assigning TCR associations to individual alleles difficult. In vitro tests confirmed that three of the cytomegalovirus-associated TCR beta chains recognize cytomegalovirus antigens. Some IMGT-functional V segments, including TRBV6-2 and TRBV6-3, could not be told apart with the 87-base-pair reads, so those segments were excluded. A later analysis found that most CMV-associated TCR beta chains appeared HLA-restricted, with HLA associations seemingly driven largely by CMV exposure. Correlated functional status among segregating V segments might reflect linkage disequilibrium, but an unknown experimental factor could not be ruled out. This cohort had only TCR beta chains sequenced, and the lack of alpha or paired-chain data limited which features could be detected. A further reported finding was that TCR beta sequences accurately predicted the HLA-A and HLA-B alleles for most subjects in the first cohort. The classifier was reported to diagnose cytomegalovirus status with high specificity and sensitivity in both the original cohort and the validation cohort. In the study, around 150 TCR beta chains were listed as associated with cytomegalovirus. Several of the top co-occurrence clusters appeared to be linked to parvovirus B19, influenza, CMV and Epstein-Barr virus, according to a later analysis. A later analysis found that HLA-associated TCR beta chains were more clonally expanded and had lower generation probabilities than equally common non-associated chains. The earlier analysis of approximately 540 of the donors excluded roughly 17 rarely observed V segments, including chromosome 9 orphons, because counts were too low. Presence/absence analyses assumed roughly uniform sequencing depth across donors, an assumption that may not hold. An earlier analysis of approximately 530 of the donors showed that most TCR beta V segments appeared in productive rearrangements either about 90% or about 30% of the time, which broadly matched IMGT annotations. In a later analysis, the rate of TCR association differed among HLA loci, with DRB1 alleles having the most associated TCRs and HLA-C alleles having the fewest. Most TCR sequences were seen in very few donors, while some public TCRs were found in many individuals. At a false discovery rate of 0.05, a later analysis linked 16,951 TCR beta sequences to specific HLA alleles. An association between a missense DCLRE1C variant and V-gene and J-gene trimming of TCR beta chains was found in a later genetic analysis and replicated in an independent cohort. The authors suggested that the approach could potentially be extended to other disease states and immunological phenotypes. According to a later genetic analysis, donors in an Asian-associated ancestry cluster had fewer N-insertions in productive TCRs than the approximately 650-donor mean.

On this clone itself: Which antigen it targets is not known. No per-base quality is available; no much larger clone lies one base away. Other DNA sequences in this specimen translate into the identical CDR3.

The cohort was made up of approximately 670 healthy bone marrow donors. All cohort members were sampled while nominally healthy, although unrecorded immune exposures were likely present. The donor was CMV seronegative and belonged to the group of under 400 seronegative cohort members. Each donor provided a peripheral blood sample, and peripheral blood mononuclear cells were used for TCR beta sequencing. Genomic DNA extraction from the blood cell samples was performed with the Qiagen DNeasy Blood Extraction Kit. Looking up the germline V gene yields CDR1 MGHRA and CDR2 YSYEKL. Including the terminal cysteine and phenylalanine, the CDR3 comprises 22 residues. The DNA shown is the 66-base CDR3, in frame from base 1. V lost 4 bases and J lost 6 bases, and the count of bases not matched to a germline gene is 23. Libraries were made using the immunoSEQ multiplex PCR assay. For the multiplex PCR, a mixture combining 60 forward primers for TCR Vbeta segments and 13 reverse primers for TCR Jbeta segments was used. Amplification of the CDR3 region of rearranged TCR beta genes was performed with a multiplex PCR assay on genomic DNA. Amplified TCR beta libraries were sequenced as 87-base-pair reads on the Illumina HiSeq System. Per the original workflow: A later analysis counted about 76 million unique TCR beta chains across the 666 repertoires, and some 11 million of these chains were shared by at least two donors. To remove PCR and sequencing errors, raw reads were error-corrected and collapsed into unique sequences using a nearest-neighbor algorithm that merged closely related sequences. Alignment of CDR3 sequences to IMGT reference sequences was used to assign V, D and J gene segments. For a sequence to be retained, a match of at least six nucleotides was required to both a V gene segment and a J gene segment. A rearrangement was called productive if the CDR3 had no stop codons and remained in frame with V and J, and every other rearrangement was called non-productive. CDR3 was defined according to IMGT convention as the region running from the second conserved V-encoded cysteine to the conserved J-encoded phenylalanine. The earlier analysis of roughly 590 of the donors excluded any sequence lacking an unambiguous match to a single V gene segment. In an earlier analysis of 587 of the donors, V segments were called functional above 56.7% productive rearrangements and were called segregating when the between-donor standard deviation exceeded 5%. A statistical classification framework was built to diagnose cytomegalovirus status from the catalog of TCR beta chain sequences. A later analysis assigned V and J genes by comparing TCR nucleotide sequences with IMGT/GENE-DB human TR gene sequences. A later analysis assigned CDR3 sequences and most-parsimonious VDJ recombination scenarios with the TCRdist pipeline. In a later analysis, each TCR beta chain was defined by its CDR3 amino acid sequence together with its V-gene family, and reads lacking a unique V-gene family were excluded. In a later analysis, 500 to 700 highly shared, low-generation-probability nucleotide sequences were removed to address suspected cross-contamination and a sequencing artifact. A later analysis calculated a clonal expansion index for each public chain from normalized within-repertoire ranks of inferred template counts. In a later analysis, generation probabilities were computed with a VDJ recombination model fitted to out-of-frame rearrangements, and the resulting probabilities were checked against IGoR. In a later analysis, hypergeometric tests were used to score TCR-TCR, TCR-HLA and TCR-CMV co-occurrence, with a repertoire-size bias correction applied to TCR pairs. To estimate false discovery rates, a later analysis permuted the HLA or CMV assignments 20 times. In a later analysis, co-occurring TCRs were grouped with DBSCAN, and TCRdist sequence similarity was added when clustering was performed within HLA-allele-positive subsets. Repertoires with fewer than 30,000 or more than 120,000 public chains were left out of co-occurrence clustering, as were five repertoires with anomalous nucleotide sharing. The immuneACCESS repertoire file appears here via TCRdb, limited to in-frame rearrangements. These files lack a portion of the clones; in checked studies, under half of the deficit traces to unresolved V genes, and the cause of the others is not known. The V and J calls and clone size are taken from that table; D and trimming were inferred from the DNA. The sample table contains around 130,000 clones; only one count was recorded for under 90% of them. The ten top clones hold 2% to 2.5% of the sample.

Recombination linked TRBV4-1 to TRBJ2-3, with TRBD2 identical over 15 junction bases. This TCR was recovered from a woman aged 35 to 49 in good health and CMV-seronegative. The sequencing input was PBMCs. The nucleotide sequence is given as TGCGCCAGCAGCCGAGTAACCGGGACTAGCGGGGGGACTAGATCTGCTTGGGATACGCAGTATTTT. Its translation reads: CASSRVTGTSGGTRSAWDTQYF.